The T cell receptor beta chain under discussion was sequenced for a study of T cell repertoires in cytomegalovirus infection. Regarding this clonotype: Its specificity is not known.

Using its own MiXCR run on the reads, TCRdb lists one record per CDR3 protein. There are a few hundred thousand distinct CDR3 sequences in the sample; about 33% occur only once, and about a sixth lies in the top ten. Sequencing used cultured PBMCs, obtained from culture after CMV antigen stimulation. This receptor was obtained from a human donor in good health (CMV status not recorded). Some clones in this sample may be carry-over from other donors' samples.

The CDR3 is CASSLLGAGVTDTQYF. The DNA of the CDR3 is TGTGCCAGCAGTTTATTGGGTGCGGGAGTCACAGATACGCAGTATTTT. The chain employs TRBV28 and TRBJ2-3; 7 positions match TRBD2. J was trimmed by 2 bases and V by 1 base; bases with no gene match: 6. Germline V gives CDR1 MDHEN, CDR2 SYDVKM. This CDR3 spans 16 amino acids. The whole variable domain, remainder taken from reference TRBV28 and TRBJ2-3, is DVKVTQSSRYLVKRTGEKVFLECVQDMDHENMFWYRQDPGLGLRLIYFSYDVKMKEKGDIPEGYSVSREKKERFSLILESASTNQTSMYLCASSLLGAGVTDTQYFGPGTRLTVL.